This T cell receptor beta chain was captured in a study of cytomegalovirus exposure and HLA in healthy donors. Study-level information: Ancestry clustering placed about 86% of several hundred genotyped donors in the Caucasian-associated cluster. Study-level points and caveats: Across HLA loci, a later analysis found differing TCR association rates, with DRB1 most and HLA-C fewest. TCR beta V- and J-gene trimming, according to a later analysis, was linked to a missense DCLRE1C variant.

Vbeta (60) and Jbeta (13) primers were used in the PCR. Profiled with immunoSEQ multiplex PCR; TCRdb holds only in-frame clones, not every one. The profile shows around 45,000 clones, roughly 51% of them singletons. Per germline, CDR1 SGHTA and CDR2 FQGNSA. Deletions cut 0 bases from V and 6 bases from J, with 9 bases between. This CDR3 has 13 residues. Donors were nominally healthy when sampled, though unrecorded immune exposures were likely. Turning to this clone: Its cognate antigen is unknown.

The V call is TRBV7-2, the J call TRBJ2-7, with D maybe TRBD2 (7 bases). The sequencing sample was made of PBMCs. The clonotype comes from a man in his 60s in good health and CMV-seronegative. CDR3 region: CASSLAGGGEQYF. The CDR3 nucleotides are TGTGCCAGCAGCTTAGCGGGAGGGGGCGAGCAGTACTTC.